The next 9 T cell receptor beta chains were all read from a single sample in a study of early T cells in non-severe SARS-CoV-2 infection. TCRdb reprocessed the 5' RACE reads with MiXCR, giving one entry per CDR3 protein. The sample comprises just under 85,000 distinct CDR3 sequences, 10% of which are singletons, and approximately 8% rests with the top ten. The material sequenced was whole blood, taken at baseline. Every receptor here comes from an adult who was a healthcare worker with PCR-confirmed SARS-CoV-2 infection or an uninfected control (not recorded which).

This chain links TRBV5-1 with TRBJ2-2; 10 positions match TRBD2. CDR1 and CDR2 (germline): SGHRS, YFSETQ. V dropped 0 bases and J dropped 4; count of bases not matched to a gene: 27. The CDR3 is 24 residues long. The CDR3 sequence is CASSLAGLGRPSPSGSRTTGELFF. Written as DNA, the CDR3 is TGCGCCAGCAGCTTGGCCGGTTTGGGCCGCCCTAGCCCTAGCGGGAGCAGGACCACCGGGGAGCTGTTTTTT.

This clonotype showed up just a few times. The chain employs TRBV6-1 and TRBJ2-7; D is undetermined. The V gene's germline CDR1 is MNHNS and CDR2 SASEGT. V was trimmed by 2 bases and J by 1 base, leaving 12 bases between them. The CDR3 is 15 amino acids. This CDR3 reads CASSESWVGSYEQYF. DNA for the CDR3: TGTGCCAGCAGTGAATCGTGGGTGGGGTCCTACGAGCAGTACTTC.

The chain is built from TRBV7-9 and TRBJ2-7, with 13 bases identical to TRBD2. There are 18 residues in the CDR3. V shed 4 bases and J 5 bases; nucleotides not matched to a gene: 14. CDR1 is SEHNR, CDR2 FQNEAQ, per germline (reference sequence). Here the CDR3 DNA reads TGTGCCAGCAGCTCCGGGACTAGCGGGAATCATCGAGCTAACGAGCAGTACTTC. Translated, it gives CASSSGTSGNHRANEQYF.

The chain recombines TRBV7-2 with TRBJ2-7; 8 bases map to TRBD1. This CDR3 has 15 residues. The junction had 9 bases not matched to a gene; V was cut back by 5 bases and J by 3 bases. Germline V gene data show CDR1 as SGHTA and CDR2 as FQGNSA. The CDR3: CASSPAGTGNYEQYF. Here the CDR3 DNA reads TGTGCCAGCAGCCCAGCCGGGACAGGCAACTACGAGCAGTACTTC.

This clonotype was seen a few times. The J gene is TRBJ2-1, the V gene TRBV13; no reliable D call. The V gene lost 2 bases and the J gene lost 5 bases, with 7 bases spanning the gap. The CDR3 sequence is 13 residues long. Germline CDR1 PRHDT, CDR2 FYEKMQ (reference sequence). The CDR3: CASSLTKNNEQFF. The DNA of the CDR3 is TGTGCCAGCAGCTTAACTAAAAACAATGAGCAGTTCTTC. Supplemented by reference TRBV13 and TRBJ2-1, the full variable domain reads AAGVIQSPRHLIKEKRETATLKCYPIPRHDTVYWYQQGPGQDPQFLISFYEKMQSDKGSIPDRFSAQQFSDYHSELNMSSLELGDSALYFCASSLTKNNEQFFGPGTRLTVL.

This clonotype was observed a handful of times. The chain couples TRBV7-8 to TRBJ2-7; D remains unclear. The germline gives CDR1 SGHVS, CDR2 FQNEAQ. The CDR3 spans 15 residues. V gave up 1 base and J gave up 0 bases, with 10 bases separating them. Here the CDR3 reads CASSLGDVSSYEQYF. In nucleotides, the CDR3 is TGTGCCAGCAGCTTAGGGGATGTATCCTCCTACGAGCAGTACTTC.

The chain's CDR3 is CASSSSGRPYEQYF. The CDR3, as DNA: TGTGCCAGCAGTTCAAGCGGGCGACCCTACGAGCAGTACTTC. The rearrangement links TRBV27 to TRBJ2-7; D possibly corresponds to TRBD2 (6 bases). V lost 4 bases and J 2 bases, leaving 12 bases between the germline ends. Looked up from germline, CDR1 is MNHEY and CDR2 is SMNVEV (reference sequence). CDR3 length: 14 residues.

This clonotype was seen many times. The chain uses TRBV5-1 and TRBJ2-1, with 11 bases lining up with TRBD2. CDR1 and CDR2 (germline): SGHRS, YFSETQ. CDR3 length equals 18 residues. V shed 0 bases, J shed 2 bases, and the junction held 7 bases outside the gene matches. For the CDR3, the DNA is TGCGCCAGCAGCTTGGGGCTAGCGGGAGGTGGAACCTACAATGAGCAGTTCTTC. Protein: CASSLGLAGGGTYNEQFF.

This clonotype came up many times. V usage is TRBV24-1 and J usage is TRBJ2-3; D is ambiguous. CDR3 length: 14 residues. Germline V lookup: CDR1 KGHDR, CDR2 SFDVKD. Deletions cut 3 bases from V and 4 bases from J, with 10 bases between. The CDR3 DNA reads TGTGCCACCAGTGATCACCAGACACCAGATACGCAGTATTTT. As protein: CATSDHQTPDTQYF.